Below, 28 T cell receptor beta chains from the same sample are listed, as sequenced in a study of OX40 agonist ivuxolimab in advanced cancers. TCRdb's table, derived via immunoSEQ multiplex PCR, lists solely in-frame clones and lacks some. The table shows roughly 34,000 clones, with roughly 91% occurring only once. The sequencing used CD4+ or CD8+ T cells sorted from blood, collected in a trial of the OX40 agonist ivuxolimab. All receptors derive from an adult with an advanced solid tumor such as melanoma, head and neck, liver or kidney cancer.

The chain is built from TRBV18 and TRBJ2-5, with TRBD2 identical over 11 bases. V trimming: 2 bases; J trimming: 5 bases; junction bases outside the gene matches: 1. Germline CDR1 reads KGHSH; CDR2 reads LQKENI. The length of the CDR3 is 14 residues. CDR3 region: CASSPGTSGETQYF. The CDR3 nucleotides read TGTGCCAGCTCACCAGGGACTAGCGGTGAGACCCAGTACTTC.

The rearrangement links TRBV7-3 to TRBJ2-1; D remains unclear. Germline values: CDR1 SGHTA, CDR2 FQGTGA. The CDR3 runs to 15 residues. Trimming pared 3 bases from V and 0 bases from J, leaving 9 bases between. The CDR3 reads CASSFDWASYNEQFF. The CDR3 DNA reads TGTGCCAGCAGCTTTGATTGGGCCTCCTACAATGAGCAGTTCTTC.

This chain links TRBV7-9 with TRBJ1-5; tentatively, D is TRBD1 (5 bases). Trimming left V 8 bases short and J 5 bases short, with 10 bases between. Germline lookup yields CDR1 SEHNR and CDR2 FQNEAQ (reference sequence). This CDR3 comprises 12 residues. CDR3 protein: CASGRDYQPQHF. CDR3 nucleotide sequence: TGTGCCAGCGGTCGGGACTATCAGCCCCAGCATTTT.

The V call is TRBV10-3, the J call TRBJ2-1; TRBD1 matches 7 bases. J gave up 5 bases and V 4 bases, and 5 bases lay outside the gene matches. CDR3 size: 14 residues. Germline CDR1 ENHRY, CDR2 SYGVKD. The CDR3, as DNA: TGTGCCATCAGTGCTAGGGGGCCCGACAATGAGCAGTTCTTC. Protein product: CAISARGPDNEQFF.

The V gene is TRBV7-3, the J gene TRBJ2-1, with D uncertain. The V and J ends lost 5 bases and 3 bases respectively, with 11 bases between them. In germline, CDR1 is SGHTA, CDR2 FQGTGA. The CDR3 sequence is 14 residues long. Here the CDR3 reads CASSLPGRYNEQFF. The CDR3 nucleotides read TGTGCCAGCAGCCTACCCGGCCGCTACAATGAGCAGTTCTTC.

CDR3 nucleotides: TGTGCCAGCAGTTTAGGACTAGCGGAATACAATGAGCAGTTCTTC. It encodes CASSLGLAEYNEQFF. The chain is built from TRBV6-5 and TRBJ2-1; 10 bases fit TRBD2. The junction had 4 bases not matched to a gene; V was cut back by 4 bases and J by 4 bases. The length of the CDR3 is 15 residues. Germline V gives CDR1 MNHEY, CDR2 SVGAGI.

This clone was recorded once. The chain carries TRBV20-1 and TRBJ1-2; 7 bases map to TRBD1. Germline lookup yields CDR1 DFQATT and CDR2 SNEGSKA (reference sequence). The CDR3 covers 11 residues. With V trimmed by 6 bases and J by 7 bases, 5 bases remained unmatched. CDR3 bases: TGCAGTGCACAGGGGTTTACTGGCTACACCTTC. As protein: CSAQGFTGYTF.

V usage is TRBV27 and J usage is TRBJ2-3; D is perhaps TRBD2 (6 bases). This CDR3 region has 14 residues. Germline CDR1 and CDR2: MNHEY and SMNVEV (reference sequence). Trimming took off 6 bases at V and 3 bases at J, with 13 bases between the two ends. In nucleotides, the CDR3 is TGTGCCAGCAGGATGGGGGGATGGACAGATACGCAGTATTTT. Translating it yields CASRMGGWTDTQYF.

CDR3 sequence: CASSYTTGQGGELFF. As DNA, the CDR3 is TGTGCCAGCAGTTACACAACAGGGCAGGGCGGGGAGCTGTTTTTT. The gene calls are TRBV6-6 and TRBJ2-2; possibly TRBD1 for D (6 bases). The V end was cut by 2 bases, the J end by 7 bases, with 14 bases between. This CDR3 is 15 amino acids long. Germline CDR1 and CDR2: MNHNY and SVGAGI (reference sequence).

The chain is built from TRBV5-4 and TRBJ2-5; the D is unclear. The V end lost 4 bases, the J end lost 4 bases, and 14 bases lay between the germline ends. The CDR3 totals 14 residues. Germline V CDR1 and CDR2: SGHNT, YYREEE (reference sequence). The chain's CDR3 is CASSTQGSGETQYF. The CDR3 DNA follows: TGTGCCAGCAGCACCCAAGGTAGTGGAGAGACCCAGTACTTC.

To note about this clone: The junction departs from germline at one end; a sequencing error may be responsible. CDR3 sequence: CASKLTVNF. DNA for the CDR3: TGTGCCAGCAAACTGACAGTAAACTTC. V usage is TRBV6-4 and J usage is TRBJ2-4; TRBD1 is a possible D gene (5 bases). The CDR3 contains 9 residues. Germline CDR1 is MRHNA and CDR2 is SNTAGT.

This sequence joins TRBV5-5 and TRBJ1-1; no definite D call. With 1 base removed from V and 0 bases from J, the gap between germline ends came to 10 bases. This CDR3 region has 15 residues. Germline V gene sequence: CDR1 SGHKS, CDR2 YYEKEE (reference sequence). The chain's CDR3 is CASSLKGGMNTEAFF. The CDR3, as DNA: TGTGCCAGCAGCTTGAAGGGCGGTATGAACACTGAAGCTTTCTTT.

V usage is TRBV5-6 and J usage is TRBJ2-7, with D possibly TRBD2 on 6 matching bases. Germline V gene data show CDR1 as SGHDT and CDR2 as YYEEEE. V lost 5 bases to trimming and J lost 7 bases, with 19 bases between them. The CDR3 contains 14 residues. The CDR3 nucleotides are TGTGCCAGCAGTCGCGTCTCGGGCCGGGGGGAGCAGTACTTC. Its translation: CASSRVSGRGEQYF.

This chain uses TRBV21-1 with TRBJ1-5; TRBD1, the table's D call, was not compared with the DNA. TRBV21-1 has pseudogene status. CDR3 length equals 13 residues. CDR3 region: CASSHRGHQPQHF. DNA of the CDR3: TGTGCCAGCAGCCACAGGGGGCATCAGCCCCAGCATTTT.

CDR3 amino acids: CASSPFVSSGGLTGANVLTF. The CDR3 coding sequence is TGTGCCAGCTCACCATTTGTGTCTAGCGGGGGGCTCACTGGGGCCAACGTCCTGACTTTC. The V gene is TRBV18, the J gene TRBJ2-6; TRBD2 agrees at 11 bases. The CDR3 sequence is 20 residues long. Germline trimming cut 2 bases from V and 2 bases from J; bases unmatched to any gene: 11. The V gene's germline CDR1 is KGHSH and CDR2 LQKENI. Drawing the rest from reference TRBV18 and TRBJ2-6, the complete variable domain is NAGVMQNPRHLVRRRGQEARLRCSPMKGHSHVYWYRQLPEEGLKFMVYLQKENIIDESGMPKERFSAEFPKEGPSILRIQQVVRGDSAAYFCASSPFVSSGGLTGANVLTFGAGSRLTVL.

This chain joins TRBV7-2 and TRBJ1-1; 9 bases align to TRBD1. The CDR3 totals 17 residues. CDR1 and CDR2 from the germline V gene are SGHTA and FQGNSA. With V trimmed by 2 bases and J by 4 bases, 11 bases remained unmatched. The CDR3 coding sequence is TGTGCCAGCAGCTTATTAAGGACAGGGGCGGGGCTCACTGAAGCTTTCTTT. This sequence encodes CASSLLRTGAGLTEAFF.

The gene calls are TRBV28 and TRBJ2-1, with 9 bases that match TRBD2. The trim removed 7 bases at V and 9 bases at J, leaving 10 bases unmatched. Germline values: CDR1 MDHEN, CDR2 SYDVKM. CDR3 length: 14 residues. The CDR3 bases are TGTGCCAGCAAGGCGGGGGGGCTTGTCGGTGAGCAGTTCTTC. It encodes CASKAGGLVGEQFF.

The gene calls are TRBV18 and TRBJ1-2; TRBD1 agrees at 7 bases. Trimming cost V 2 bases and J 3 bases; bases outside gene matches: 3. CDR3 length: 14 amino acids. The germline V gene has CDR1 KGHSH and CDR2 LQKENI. CDR3: CASSPGGGDYGYTF. In DNA, the CDR3 is TGTGCCAGCTCACCAGGAGGGGGCGACTATGGCTACACCTTC.

The chain employs TRBV10-3 and TRBJ2-7; D is possibly TRBD1 or TRBD2 (5 bases each). Germline values: CDR1 ENHRY, CDR2 SYGVKD. Trimming pared 4 bases from V and 3 bases from J, leaving 7 bases between. The length of the CDR3 is 12 residues. This CDR3 is CAISGDLYEQYF. CDR3 DNA sequence: TGTGCCATCAGTGGGGACCTCTACGAGCAGTACTTC.

The rearrangement links TRBV7-9 to TRBJ1-2; D remains ambiguous. The germline CDR1 and CDR2 sequences are SEHNR and FQNEAQ (reference sequence). Trimming removed 5 bases at V and 7 bases at J, with 20 bases between. This CDR3 region has 15 residues. In DNA, the CDR3 is TGTGCCAGCAGCCTGGGTCGTTCCCTCGGAGGTGGCTACACCTTC. Its translation: CASSLGRSLGGGYTF. The full variable domain, rest sourced from reference TRBV7-9 and TRBJ1-2, is DTGVSQNPRHKITKRGQNVTFRCDPISEHNRLYWYRQTLGQGPEFLTYFQNEAQLEKSRLLSDRFSAERPKGSFSTLEIQRTEQGDSAMYLCASSLGRSLGGGYTFGSGTRLTVV.

This clone was seen just once. This chain connects TRBV6-1 to TRBJ2-7; 10 bases line up with TRBD2. V lost 4 bases to trimming and J lost 1 base; unmatched junction nucleotides: 4. The length of the CDR3 is 15 residues. Germline V CDR1 and CDR2: MNHNS, SASEGT. The CDR3 coding sequence is TGTGCCAGCAGTGGGGCTAGCGGGGGATCCTACGAGCAGTACTTC. It encodes CASSGASGGSYEQYF.

The chain links TRBV28 to TRBJ2-5, with TRBD2 identical over 12 bases. V shed 8 bases and J 4 bases; nucleotides not matched to a gene: 11. This CDR3 comprises 16 residues. Germline-derived CDR1 and CDR2 are MDHEN and SYDVKM. The CDR3 DNA sequence: TGTGCCAGCCTCGGATCGCGACTAGCGGGAGCAGAGACCCAGTACTTC. Amino acid sequence: CASLGSRLAGAETQYF.

The CDR3 DNA reads as TGCAGCGCAGAAGGGACAGCGACTGAAGCTTTCTTT. It yields the protein CSAEGTATEAFF. This chain links TRBV29-1 with TRBJ1-1, with 7 positions matching TRBD1. V was pared by 7 bases and J by 5 bases, with 7 bases of the junction left unmatched. The length of the CDR3 is 12 residues. Germline CDR1 reads SQVTM; CDR2 reads ANQGSEA.

The J gene is TRBJ2-7, the V gene TRBV30, with 8 bases matching TRBD1. With 6 bases clipped from V and 4 bases from J, the junction kept 11 bases outside the gene matches. This CDR3 is built from 14 residues. Germline CDR1 and CDR2: GTSNPN and SVGIG (reference sequence). DNA for the CDR3: TGTGCCTGTTCAGGGGGCCAGCAGAGGTACGAGCAGTACTTC. Its protein is CACSGGQQRYEQYF.

The count of this clone is one. The rearrangement links TRBV30 to TRBJ1-4; D is possibly TRBD1 (6 bases). Germline CDR1 GTSNPN, CDR2 SVGIG (reference sequence). The CDR3 runs 11 residues. The V and J ends lost 8 bases and 5 bases respectively, with 9 bases between them. The CDR3 sequence: CARGQNEKLFF. The CDR3 coding sequence is TGTGCCCGGGGGCAGAATGAAAAACTGTTTTTT.

The rearrangement links TRBV28 to TRBJ1-4; 9 positions agree with TRBD1. CDR3 length equals 15 residues. Unmatched junction bases numbered 7, after V lost 4 bases and J lost 7 bases. Germline CDR1 reads MDHEN; CDR2 reads SYDVKM. CDR3: CASSSHSTGGEKLFF. CDR3 sequence (DNA): TGTGCCAGCAGTTCACACTCGACAGGGGGTGAAAAACTGTTTTTT.

The chain combines TRBV5-4 with TRBJ2-5, with 7 bases aligning to TRBD1. This CDR3 region has 16 residues. Germline values: CDR1 SGHNT, CDR2 YYREEE (reference sequence). Trimming took 3 bases from V and 0 from J; bases not matched to a gene: 8. This chain's CDR3 is CASSSRDSIYQETQYF. The CDR3 DNA sequence: TGTGCCAGCAGCTCCCGGGACAGCATTTACCAAGAGACCCAGTACTTC.

This chain joins TRBV4-1 and TRBJ2-5, with 10 bases identical to TRBD1. The trim removed 2 bases at V and 2 bases at J, leaving 5 bases unmatched. CDR1 is MGHRA, CDR2 YSYEKL, per germline. The CDR3 is 16 amino acids. The CDR3 spells CASSQLGDRGQETQYF. The CDR3 coding sequence is TGCGCCAGCAGCCAATTAGGGGACAGGGGTCAAGAGACCCAGTACTTC.